These 32 T cell receptor beta chains share one sample of origin, sequenced in a study of shared clonotypes between healthy human individuals (dated by TCRdb to the early 2020s). The protocol used for the library was the immunoSEQ multiplex PCR assay. This is the immuneACCESS table as TCRdb keeps it, with only in-frame sequences that have V and J called. A part of the clones is gone; compared with another copy, unresolved V genes explain less than half, and the rest is unexplained. Recorded for this sample are about 980,000 clones; approximately 76% of them occurred a single time. The ten top clones hold approximately 1.5% of the sample. The sample taken for sequencing was memory CD4+ T cells sorted from blood. The meaning of the sample's cell subset or site label: CD45RA-negative fraction. Every receptor here comes from a young man in good health.

In its sample, this clone was seen once. This CDR3 is CASRTGGSYEQYF. The CDR3 nucleotides read TGCGCCAGCAGGACAGGGGGCTCCTACGAGCAGTACTTC. This chain joins TRBV5-1 and TRBJ2-7, with 9 bases matching TRBD1. The CDR3 is made up of 13 amino acids. With V trimmed by 5 bases and J by 0 bases, 0 bases remained unmatched. Looked up from germline, CDR1 is SGHRS and CDR2 is YFSETQ.

This chain connects TRBV6-1 to TRBJ1-5; TRBD1 aligns across 8 bases. The J segment lost 6 bases and the V segment lost 6 bases, leaving 10 bases of the junction unmatched. The CDR3 contains 15 residues. Germline values: CDR1 MNHNS, CDR2 SASEGT. CDR3 in amino acids: CASRSGQVIGQPQHF. The CDR3 DNA sequence: TGTGCCAGCAGATCGGGACAGGTTATCGGTCAGCCCCAGCATTTT.

This chain connects TRBV28 to TRBJ1-2; 11 bases map to TRBD1. The CDR3 runs to 16 residues. With 6 bases clipped from V and 6 bases from J, the junction kept 12 bases outside the gene matches. The V gene's germline CDR1 is MDHEN and CDR2 SYDVKM. The CDR3 here is CASSSSGTGGANGYTF. The DNA for the CDR3 is TGTGCCAGCAGCTCCTCCGGGACAGGGGGAGCAAATGGCTACACCTTC.

This clone was seen a single time. A read error may produce the germline difference seen at one junction end. The same CDR3 can be traced to other DNA sequences in this sample. V and J are TRBV7-8 and TRBJ1-2, with D tentatively TRBD1 (6 bases). The CDR3 covers 20 residues. Germline CDR1 reads SGHVS; CDR2 reads FQNEAQ. The CDR3 protein is CASSPLTNRGALISSYGYTF. Written as DNA, the CDR3 is TGTGCCAGCAGCCCGCTGACTAATAGGGGGGCGCTAATTTCGAGCTATGGTTACACCTTC. Full variable domain (remainder filled in from reference TRBV7-8 and TRBJ1-2): GAGVSQSPRYKVAKRGQDVALRCDPISGHVSLFWYQQALGQGPEFLTYFQNEAQLDKSGLPSDRFFAERPEGSVSTLKIQRTQQEDSAVYLCASSPLTNRGALISSYGYTFGSGTRLTVV.

The V call is TRBV28, the J call TRBJ1-2; D not certain. Germline V gene sequence: CDR1 MDHEN, CDR2 SYDVKM. The CDR3 is 10 amino acids. Deletions cut 8 bases from V and 6 bases from J, with 7 bases between. CDR3 sequence (DNA): TGTGCCAGCCGAAGCGATGGCTACACCTTC. The encoded protein is CASRSDGYTF.

V usage is TRBV7-2 and J usage is TRBJ2-7; D is possibly TRBD2 (7 bases). Germline V gene data show CDR1 as SGHTA and CDR2 as FQGNSA. CDR3 length: 14 amino acids. V was shortened by 0 bases and J by 6 bases, with 12 bases between the two germline ends. CDR3 sequence (DNA): TGTGCCAGCAGCTTAGCGAGGGGGACTACCGAGCAGTACTTC. Translating gives CASSLARGTTEQYF.

CDR3 loop: CASSPPGQVHEQYF. CDR3 DNA sequence: TGTGCCAGCAGCCCGCCTGGGCAGGTCCACGAGCAGTACTTC. This chain uses TRBV5-6 with TRBJ2-7; D unresolved. The V gene's germline CDR1 is SGHDT and CDR2 YYEEEE. CDR3 length equals 14 residues. Trimming pared 4 bases from V and 5 bases from J, leaving 16 bases between.

A word on this clone: A read error may account for a junction end that differs from germline. The V call is TRBV7-7, the J call TRBJ2-5; 8 bases align to TRBD1. Germline CDR1 and CDR2: SSHAT and FNYEAQ (reference sequence). The CDR3 covers 12 residues. CDR3 in amino acids: CASSRTGETQYF. The CDR3 nucleotides read TGTGCTAGCAGCCGGACAGGGGAGACCCAGTACTTC.

This clone was counted between two and nine times. The CDR3, as DNA: TGTGCCTGGAGTCCCTCGGACGGGTTCTATGGCTACACCTTC. It translates to CAWSPSDGFYGYTF. This chain links TRBV30 with TRBJ1-2; D is uncertain. Trimming shortened V by 2 bases and J by 4 bases, and 14 bases separated the two germline ends. Germline V gene lookup returns CDR1 GTSNPN and CDR2 SVGIG (reference sequence). This CDR3 spans 14 amino acids.

This chain joins TRBV5-1 and TRBJ1-6; 7 nucleotides align to TRBD1. Germline CDR1 SGHRS, CDR2 YFSETQ. V shed 0 bases, J shed 7 bases, and the junction held 4 bases outside the gene matches. CDR3 size: 15 residues. As DNA, the CDR3 is TGCGCCAGCAGCTTGGCCGGGACAGTAAATTCACCCCTCCACTTT. Its protein is CASSLAGTVNSPLHF.

The chain is built from TRBV5-5 and TRBJ1-3; D unresolved. This CDR3 is built from 16 residues. Trimming stripped 4 bases from V and 4 bases from J, with 18 bases between. Germline CDR1 reads SGHKS; CDR2 reads YYEKEE (reference sequence). Here the CDR3 reads CASSLDLGMGGNTIYF. CDR3 nucleotide sequence: TGTGCCAGCAGCCTGGACCTAGGGATGGGAGGAAACACCATATATTTT.

The chain carries TRBV7-2 and TRBJ1-1; D is undetermined. CDR1 and CDR2 (germline): SGHTA, FQGNSA. Trimming took off 2 bases at V and 1 base at J, with 5 bases between the two ends. The CDR3 is made up of 13 amino acids. The CDR3 DNA sequence: TGTGCCAGCAGCTTACGTCGGAACACTGAAGCTTTCTTT. Protein product: CASSLRRNTEAFF.

This clone has just one count. This chain uses TRBV7-2 with TRBJ2-4; 7 bases are shared with TRBD2. In germline, CDR1 is SGHTA, CDR2 FQGNSA. J gave up 5 bases and V 5 bases, and 6 bases lay outside the gene matches. This CDR3 contains 14 residues. CDR3 loop: CASSRGREENIQYF. Written as DNA, the CDR3 is TGTGCCAGCAGCCGTGGACGGGAGGAAAACATTCAGTACTTC.

This chain links TRBV7-9 with TRBJ2-7; unclear D gene. The CDR3 has 14 amino acids. Germline V gene lookup returns CDR1 SEHNR and CDR2 FQNEAQ (reference sequence). Trimming removed 4 bases from V and 2 bases from J, with 12 bases in between. CDR3 amino acids: CASSYRSGAYEQYF. Written as DNA, the CDR3 is TGTGCCAGCAGCTACCGCAGTGGAGCCTACGAGCAGTACTTC.

This rearrangement joins TRBV10-3 to TRBJ1-2, with D unresolved. The V end was cut by 0 bases, the J end by 2 bases, with 10 bases between. CDR3 length: 15 residues. The germline CDR1 and CDR2 sequences are ENHRY and SYGVKD. This CDR3 is CAISESITVNYGYTF. CDR3 bases: TGTGCCATCAGTGAGTCGATTACGGTGAACTATGGCTACACCTTC.

The table lists this clone with many counts. Other nucleotide sequences in the sample specify the same CDR3. The gene calls are TRBV7-2 and TRBJ1-2, with TRBD1 matching over 7 bases. This CDR3 is 13 amino acids long. The junction had 8 bases not matched to a gene; V was cut back by 8 bases and J by 5 bases. The germline V gene encodes CDR1 SGHTA and CDR2 FQGNSA. In DNA, the CDR3 is TGTGCCAGCTCTCGAGACAGGGTTTATGGCTACACCTTC. Its translation is CASSRDRVYGYTF.

The V gene is TRBV6-1, the J gene TRBJ2-1; 7 nucleotides agree with TRBD2. CDR1 is MNHNS and CDR2 is SASEGT in the germline V gene. V lost 2 bases, J lost 6 bases, and 16 bases stayed unmatched. The CDR3 is 18 amino acids. DNA for the CDR3: TGTGCCAGCAGTGAAAAAGGACTAGAGCTAGGAAGGGGCAATGAGCAGTTCTTC. It yields the protein CASSEKGLELGRGNEQFF.

V and J are TRBV5-4 and TRBJ2-7; TRBD2 aligns across 14 bases. The CDR3 extends over 16 amino acids. V gave up 4 bases and J gave up 4 bases; unmatched junction bases: 7. Germline CDR1 reads SGHNT; CDR2 reads YYREEE (reference sequence). CDR3 nucleotides: TGTGCCAGCAGCCCGGCGGGACTAGCGGGAGTTTACGAGCAGTACTTC. It codes for CASSPAGLAGVYEQYF.

The chain recombines TRBV18 with TRBJ2-4; D tentatively fits TRBD1 or TRBD2 (5 bases each). The length of the CDR3 is 12 residues. Germline-derived CDR1 and CDR2 are KGHSH and LQKENI. V was pared by 3 bases and J by 7 bases, with 7 bases between. The CDR3 is CASSPRGNIQYF. CDR3 sequence (DNA): TGTGCCAGCTCACCCCGGGGCAACATTCAGTACTTC. Based on the CDR3 plus reference TRBV18 and TRBJ2-4, the full variable domain is NAGVMQNPRHLVRRRGQEARLRCSPMKGHSHVYWYRQLPEEGLKFMVYLQKENIIDESGMPKERFSAEFPKEGPSILRIQQVVRGDSAAYFCASSPRGNIQYFGAGTRLSVL.

The chain has TRBV11-2 and TRBJ1-4; possible D gene TRBD1, 6 bases. There are 16 residues in the CDR3. Trimming pared 4 bases from V and 4 bases from J, leaving 16 bases between. Germline CDR1 and CDR2: SGHAT and FQNNGV. This CDR3 reads CASSSLQGPRNEKLFF. DNA of the CDR3: TGTGCCAGCAGCTCCCTACAGGGCCCCCGTAATGAAAAACTGTTTTTT. The entire variable domain, with the rest obtained from reference TRBV11-2 and TRBJ1-4, is as follows: EAGVAQSPRYKIIEKRQSVAFWCNPISGHATLYWYQQILGQGPKLLIQFQNNGVVDDSQLPKDRFSAERLKGVDSTLKIQPAKLEDSAVYLCASSSLQGPRNEKLFFGSGTQLSVL.

The rearrangement joins TRBV9 to TRBJ2-5; tentatively, D is TRBD2 (6 bases). The CDR3 spans 16 residues. CDR1 SGDLS and CDR2 YYNGEE come from the germline V gene. V dropped 0 bases and J dropped 2 bases, with 14 bases sitting between them. The CDR3 loop is CASSVGARGVQETQYF. The CDR3 DNA reads as TGTGCCAGCAGCGTAGGGGCGCGGGGAGTACAAGAGACCCAGTACTTC.

The chain carries TRBV27 and TRBJ1-5; the D gene is possibly TRBD1 (5 bases). The CDR3 runs 14 residues. Germline values: CDR1 MNHEY, CDR2 SMNVEV (reference sequence). The V gene lost 4 bases and the J gene lost 5 bases, with 12 bases spanning the gap. CDR3 DNA sequence: TGTGCCAGCAGTTCGCCGGGACGGGATCAGCCCCAGCATTTT. It yields the protein CASSSPGRDQPQHF.

This rearrangement joins TRBV4-1 to TRBJ2-3; tentatively, D is TRBD2 (6 bases). The CDR3 runs 14 residues. Germline CDR1 MGHRA, CDR2 YSYEKL. With 4 bases removed from V and 5 bases from J, the gap between germline ends came to 13 bases. In nucleotides, the CDR3 is TGCGCCAGCAGCCTGGGACTCGTTGTAGATACGCAGTATTTT. Translating gives CASSLGLVVDTQYF.

V usage is TRBV6-1 and J usage is TRBJ2-5; maybe TRBD1 (5 bases). Trimming removed 8 bases from V and 1 base from J, with 17 bases in between. CDR3 length equals 15 residues. Germline assignment: CDR1 MNHNS and CDR2 SASEGT. CDR3 protein: CASRVMSQVQETQYF. The CDR3 bases are TGTGCCAGCCGAGTGATGTCACAGGTCCAAGAGACCCAGTACTTC.

This clone was seen more than once but under ten times. The chain couples TRBV7-9 to TRBJ2-7; D unclear. This CDR3 is 11 amino acids long. V was shortened by 4 bases and J by 3 bases, with 4 bases between the two germline ends. Per the germline V gene, CDR1 is SEHNR and CDR2 is FQNEAQ (reference sequence). The CDR3 DNA reads TGTGCCAGCAGCTCCTACTACGAGCAGTACTTC. It yields the protein CASSSYYEQYF. Combining the CDR3 with reference TRBV7-9 and TRBJ2-7 gives the whole variable domain DTGVSQNPRHKITKRGQNVTFRCDPISEHNRLYWYRQTLGQGPEFLTYFQNEAQLEKSRLLSDRFSAERPKGSFSTLEIQRTEQGDSAMYLCASSSYYEQYFGPGTRLTVT.

This sequence joins TRBV6-5 and TRBJ1-3, with a weak D call TRBD1 (5 bases). Between the trimmed V and J ends, which lost 6 bases and 0 bases, there was a span of 12 bases. The CDR3 covers 15 residues. Germline V gene sequence: CDR1 MNHEY, CDR2 SVGAGI. As DNA, the CDR3 is TGTGCCAGCAGCCGCCAGGGCAGCTCTGGAAACACCATATATTTT. It yields the protein CASSRQGSSGNTIYF.

In its sample, this clone was seen once. The chain recombines TRBV28 with TRBJ1-2; D possibly corresponds to TRBD1 (5 bases). Trimming pared 4 bases from V and 2 bases from J, leaving 14 bases between. The V gene's germline CDR1 is MDHEN and CDR2 SYDVKM. This CDR3 contains 15 residues. The CDR3 region has the DNA TGTGCCAGCAGTTCCGCCGGGGAGGGGAACTATGGCTACACCTTC. This translates into CASSSAGEGNYGYTF.

The sample holds one count of this clone. The chain combines TRBV7-9 with TRBJ2-5; 13 bases are a match to TRBD2. This CDR3 is 15 amino acids long. CDR1 and CDR2 from the germline V gene are SEHNR and FQNEAQ (reference sequence). With V trimmed by 3 bases and J by 5 bases, 3 bases remained unmatched. This CDR3 reads CASSLTSGGPETQYF. The CDR3 nucleotides are TGTGCCAGCAGCTTGACTAGCGGGGGGCCCGAGACCCAGTACTTC.

This clone was seen a few times. The DNA for the CDR3 is TGTGCTAGTGCCCGCCGGACAGGGAACGAGCAGTACTTC. The encoded protein is CASARRTGNEQYF. V gene TRBV12-5 combines with J gene TRBJ2-7; 8 nucleotides line up with TRBD1. The CDR3 runs 13 residues. CDR1 LGHNT and CDR2 FRNRAP come from the germline V gene. V trimming: 7 bases; J trimming: 5 bases; junction bases outside the gene matches: 7. Using reference TRBV12-5 and TRBJ2-7 for the parts outside the CDR3, the full variable domain is DARVTQTPRHKVTEMGQEVTMRCQPILGHNTVFWYRQTMMQGLELLAYFRNRAPLDDSGMPKDRFSAEMPDATLATLKIQPSEPRDSAVYFCASARRTGNEQYFGPGTRLTVT.

This clone has just one count. The chain couples TRBV7-2 to TRBJ2-1; D gene unclear. The CDR3 extends over 14 amino acids. V was shortened by 2 bases and J by 7 bases, with 12 bases between the two germline ends. CDR1 SGHTA and CDR2 FQGNSA come from the germline V gene. The CDR3 reads CASSLIFGLNEQFF. The CDR3 DNA reads as TGTGCCAGCAGCTTAATCTTTGGGTTGAATGAGCAGTTCTTC.

The chain employs TRBV14 and TRBJ2-7, with D perhaps TRBD2 (6 bases). The CDR3 covers 15 residues. Looked up from germline, CDR1 is SGHDN and CDR2 is FVKESK. Trimming left V 0 bases short and J 2 bases short, with 11 bases between. CDR3 amino acids: CASSQERAGPYEQYF. The CDR3 nucleotides are TGTGCCAGCAGCCAAGAGAGGGCGGGACCCTACGAGCAGTACTTC.

The rearrangement uses TRBV18 and TRBJ1-3; the D is unclear. V lost 2 bases and J 3 bases, leaving 8 bases between the germline ends. This CDR3 comprises 14 residues. The germline V gene encodes CDR1 KGHSH and CDR2 LQKENI. In DNA form, the CDR3 reads TGTGCCAGCTCACCAAGCCAGAATGGAAACACCATATATTTT. It encodes CASSPSQNGNTIYF.